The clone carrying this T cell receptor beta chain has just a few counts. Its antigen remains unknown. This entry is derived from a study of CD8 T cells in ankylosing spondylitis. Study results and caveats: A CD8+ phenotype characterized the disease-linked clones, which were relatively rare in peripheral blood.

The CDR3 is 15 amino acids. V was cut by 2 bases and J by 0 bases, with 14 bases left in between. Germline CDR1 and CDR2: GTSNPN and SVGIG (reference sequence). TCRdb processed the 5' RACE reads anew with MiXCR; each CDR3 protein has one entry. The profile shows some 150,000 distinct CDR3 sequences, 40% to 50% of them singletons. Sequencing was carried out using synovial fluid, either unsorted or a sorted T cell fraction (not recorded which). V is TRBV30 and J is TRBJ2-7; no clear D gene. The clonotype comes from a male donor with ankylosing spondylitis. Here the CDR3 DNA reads TGTGCCTGGAGTAAAGGCCACACGAGCTCCTACGAGCAGTACTTC. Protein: CAWSKGHTSSYEQYF.